Below, one T cell receptor beta chain is given with its context. The table came from immunoSEQ multiplex PCR; TCRdb's copy has only in-frame clones and leaves some out. The table has about 78,000 clones, approximately 95% seen once. This sample is part of a study of technical replicates of blood from four donors. Germline V gene lookup returns CDR1 SGHRS and CDR2 YFSETQ. The CDR3 extends over 16 amino acids. The J segment lost 0 bases and the V segment lost 0 bases, leaving 3 bases of the junction unmatched. The chain joins TRBV5-1 to TRBJ2-7; TRBD2 matches at 10 bases. This TCR was sampled from a human donor in good health. The sample was T cells isolated from PBMCs. For the CDR3, the DNA is TGCGCCAGCAGCTTGGGACTAGCGGGTCTCTCCTACGAGCAGTACTTC. This translates into CASSLGLAGLSYEQYF.